This T cell receptor (beta chain) was profiled in a study of blood T cell repertoires in COVID-19. Study-level information: Italy, Spain and the United States were the sources of the convalescent and acute COVID-19 samples.

Original processing methods: Amplification with reference gene primers provided the estimates of nucleated cell counts. Assay used: immunoSEQ multiplex PCR; TCRdb lists only in-frame clones, some missing. The D gene and trimming were derived from the DNA, and the V and J assignments and clone size from that table. The sample records roughly 170,000 clones, around 74% being singletons. The count of this clone is one. CDR3 length: 15 residues. The germline V gene has CDR1 SNHLY and CDR2 FYNNEI. With V trimmed by 6 bases and J by 2 bases, 7 bases remained unmatched. The sequence was obtained from a woman older than 75 with acute or convalescent COVID-19. The chain carries TRBV2 and TRBJ2-7; 10 positions match TRBD2. Material for sequencing was peripheral blood. The CDR3 spells CASRITSGETYEQYF. The CDR3 DNA reads as TGTGCCAGCAGGATCACTAGCGGGGAAACCTACGAGCAGTACTTC.